This is a list of T cell receptor beta chains from one sample in a study of blood T cell repertoires in COVID-19. Using immunoSEQ multiplex PCR, the repertoire was profiled, and TCRdb retains in-frame clones only, with some absent. The sample includes about 300,000 clones, about 85% seen only once; the top ten take under 3%. Sequenced material: PBMCs or T cells enriched from blood (not recorded which). The receptors were sampled from a woman in her forties or fifties who had recovered from COVID-19. CDR3s include the opening cysteine and the closing phenylalanine or tryptophan. A D gene is named only where the DNA matches it firmly. For some rows the clone size is stated as once, few or many, or as a class when expanded; others skip it.

-	TRBV27	TRBJ2-7	once	TGTGCCAGCAGTTTGTTAGGGGACTACGAGCAGTACTTC	CASSLLGDYEQYF
TRBD2	TRBV30	TRBJ2-1	-	TGTGCCTACCTAGCGGGGGTCTCCTACAATGAGCAGTTCTTC	CAYLAGVSYNEQFF
-	TRBV3-1/TRBV3-2	TRBJ1-5	-	TGTGCCAGCAGCCAAGACAGGGGACCGGCAAGGCCCCAGCATTTT	CASSQDRGPARPQHF
-	TRBV4-1	TRBJ2-3	once	TGCGCCAGCAGCCAACTGGGCTGGACTTTAAGCACAGATACGCAGTATTTT	CASSQLGWTLSTDTQYF
TRBD2	TRBV19	TRBJ2-7	few	TGTGCCAGTAGTACTAGCGGGTACGAGCAGTACTTC	CASSTSGYEQYF
-	TRBV6-5	TRBJ2-5	-	TGTGCCAGCAGTTCCAACCAAGAGACCCAGTACTTC	CASSSNQETQYF
TRBD2	TRBV7-9	TRBJ2-7	-	TGTGCCAGCAGCCTTAGCGGGGCGACCTACGAGCAGTACTTC	CASSLSGATYEQYF
TRBD1	TRBV15	TRBJ1-2	-	TGTGCCACCAGCAGAGATGTGTTAGGACAGGGGTCTAACTATGGCTACACCTTC	CATSRDVLGQGSNYGYTF
-	TRBV27	TRBJ2-7	-	TGTGCCAGCAGTTATTCAGGCTCCTACGAGCAGTACTTC	CASSYSGSYEQYF
TRBD2	TRBV29-1	TRBJ2-2	-	TGCAGCGTTGGCACTAGCGGGAGTCCCACCGGGGAGCTGTTTTTT	CSVGTSGSPTGELFF
-	TRBV10-3	TRBJ1-1	-	TGTGCCATCAGTGAGATAGAGGACACTGAAGCTTTCTTT	CAISEIEDTEAFF
-	TRBV5-1	TRBJ2-5	-	TGCGCCAGCAGCTTGGAGGGTCCTCAGGGGACCCAGTACTTC	CASSLEGPQGTQYF